These 5 T cell receptor beta chains were sequenced from one sample in a study of cytomegalovirus exposure and HLA in healthy donors. PCR used 60 Vbeta primers and 13 Jbeta primers. Clones were sequenced by immunoSEQ multiplex PCR, and TCRdb holds only the in-frame ones, with some missing. This sample carries 130,000 or so clones, 70% to 90% of them seen once, and the ten largest clones take 1.5%. The source material was PBMCs. These receptors were obtained from a man aged 35-49 years in good health and CMV-seronegative.

V is TRBV18 and J is TRBJ2-7; 10 nucleotides agree with TRBD2. Germline CDR1 and CDR2: KGHSH and LQKENI. The ends lost 2 bases at V and 6 bases at J; junction bases unmatched: 4. This CDR3 spans 14 amino acids. The DNA for the CDR3 is TGTGCCAGCTCACCAACTAGCGGGAACATCGAGCAGTACTTC. It codes for CASSPTSGNIEQYF.

The rearrangement links TRBV9 to TRBJ1-6; 7 bases agree with TRBD1. The CDR3 extends over 16 amino acids. With V trimmed by 4 bases and J by 6 bases, 10 bases remained unmatched. The V gene's germline CDR1 is SGDLS and CDR2 YYNGEE. The CDR3 DNA is TGTGCCAGCAGCCTGACACCCGGGACAGCTAATTCACCCCTCCACTTT. Its protein product is CASSLTPGTANSPLHF.

This clone was counted once. The sample contains more than one DNA sequence encoding this CDR3. The V gene is TRBV5-1, the J gene TRBJ1-2; D is possibly TRBD1 (6 bases). The CDR3 sequence is 13 residues long. Trimming cost V 0 bases and J 8 bases, with 11 bases left between them. Germline-derived CDR1 and CDR2 are SGHRS and YFSETQ. The CDR3 bases are TGCGCCAGCAGCTTGGTAACAGGGAAAGGCTACACCTTC. Protein: CASSLVTGKGYTF. Full variable domain (missing parts from reference TRBV5-1 and TRBJ1-2): KAGVTQTPRYLIKTRGQQVTLSCSPISGHRSVSWYQQTPGQGLQFLFEYFSETQRNKGNFPGRFSGRQFSNSRSEMNVSTLELGDSALYLCASSLVTGKGYTFGSGTRLTVV.

The chain recombines TRBV2 with TRBJ1-1; 8 nucleotides align to TRBD1. Trimming cost V 6 bases and J 7 bases; bases outside gene matches: 7. The CDR3 totals 13 residues. CDR1 is SNHLY and CDR2 is FYNNEI in the germline V gene. The CDR3 protein is CASRAGQGLEAFF. The DNA of the CDR3 is TGTGCCAGCAGGGCTGGACAGGGCCTTGAAGCTTTCTTT. Combining the CDR3 with reference TRBV2 and TRBJ1-1 gives the whole variable domain EPEVTQTPSHQVTQMGQEVILRCVPISNHLYFYWYRQILGQKVEFLVSFYNNEISEKSEIFDDQFSVERPDGSNFTLKIRSTKLEDSAMYFCASRAGQGLEAFFGQGTRLTVV.

The chain recombines TRBV9 with TRBJ1-1; D not resolved. Trimming took 3 bases from V and 4 from J, leaving 19 bases between them. This CDR3 spans 16 amino acids. The germline V gene has CDR1 SGDLS and CDR2 YYNGEE. The CDR3 nucleotides are TGTGCCAGCAGCGGGTCCACGGGGTTTCTTGGCACTGAAGCTTTCTTT. This encodes CASSGSTGFLGTEAFF.